This record concerns one T cell receptor beta chain sequence. This sample is drawn from a study of OX40 agonist ivuxolimab in advanced cancers. Sequencing was performed with immunoSEQ multiplex PCR; in TCRdb, only in-frame clones are kept and a portion is missing. The sample yields 45,000 to 60,000 clones, over 60% seen once. This CDR3 contains 13 residues. J was trimmed by 8 bases and V by 6 bases; bases with no gene match: 6. Germline V gene lookup returns CDR1 MNHNS and CDR2 SASEGT. This specimen was CD4+ or CD8+ T cells sorted from blood, taken in a trial of the OX40 agonist ivuxolimab. The TCR was taken from an adult with an advanced solid tumor such as melanoma, head and neck, liver or kidney cancer. The chain couples TRBV6-1 to TRBJ2-1; 8 nucleotides align to TRBD2. Written as DNA, the CDR3 is TGTGCCAGCAGATACTGGCGGGGGGATGAGCAGTTCTTC. Protein product: CASRYWRGDEQFF.